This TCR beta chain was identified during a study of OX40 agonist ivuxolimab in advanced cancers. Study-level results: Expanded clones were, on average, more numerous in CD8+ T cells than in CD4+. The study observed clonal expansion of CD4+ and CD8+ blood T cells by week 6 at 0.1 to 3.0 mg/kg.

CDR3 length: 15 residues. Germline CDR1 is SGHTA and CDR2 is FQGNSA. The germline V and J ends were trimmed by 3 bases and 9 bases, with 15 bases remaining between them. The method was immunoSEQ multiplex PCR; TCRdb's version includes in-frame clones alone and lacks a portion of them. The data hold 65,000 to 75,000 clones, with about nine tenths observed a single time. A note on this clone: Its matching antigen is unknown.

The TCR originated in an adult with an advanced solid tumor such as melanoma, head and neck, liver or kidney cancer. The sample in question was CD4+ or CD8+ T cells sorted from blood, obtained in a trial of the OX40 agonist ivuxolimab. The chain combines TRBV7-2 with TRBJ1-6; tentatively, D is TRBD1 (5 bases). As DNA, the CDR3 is TGTGCCAGCAGCTTTCCGGCAGGGATGGGTTCACCCCTCCACTTT. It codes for CASSFPAGMGSPLHF.